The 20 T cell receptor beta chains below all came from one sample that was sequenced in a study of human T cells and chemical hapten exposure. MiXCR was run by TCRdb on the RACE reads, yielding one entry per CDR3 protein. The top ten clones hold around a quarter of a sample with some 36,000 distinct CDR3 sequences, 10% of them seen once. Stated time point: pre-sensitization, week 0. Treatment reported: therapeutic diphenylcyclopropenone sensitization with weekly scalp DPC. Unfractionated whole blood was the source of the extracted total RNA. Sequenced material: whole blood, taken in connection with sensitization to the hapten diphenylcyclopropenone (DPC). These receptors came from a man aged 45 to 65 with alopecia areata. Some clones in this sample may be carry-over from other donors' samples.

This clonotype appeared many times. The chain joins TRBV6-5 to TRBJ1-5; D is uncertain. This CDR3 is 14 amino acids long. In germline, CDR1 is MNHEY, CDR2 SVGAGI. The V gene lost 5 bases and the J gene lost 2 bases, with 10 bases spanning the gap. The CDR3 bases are TGTGCCAGCAGTCTATTAGGTGGCAATCAGCCCCAGCATTTT. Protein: CASSLLGGNQPQHF.

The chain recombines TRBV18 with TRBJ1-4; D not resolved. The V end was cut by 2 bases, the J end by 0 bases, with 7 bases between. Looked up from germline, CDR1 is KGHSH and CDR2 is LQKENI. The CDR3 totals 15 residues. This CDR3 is CASSPRTATNEKLFF. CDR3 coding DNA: TGTGCCAGCTCACCAAGGACTGCAACTAATGAAAAACTGTTTTTT.

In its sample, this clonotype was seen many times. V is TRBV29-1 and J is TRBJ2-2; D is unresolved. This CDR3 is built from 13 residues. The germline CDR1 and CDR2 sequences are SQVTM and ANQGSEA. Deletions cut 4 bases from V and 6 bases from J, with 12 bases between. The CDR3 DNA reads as TGCAGCGTTGTCTTCGCCGTCCCCGGGGAGCTGTTTTTT. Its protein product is CSVVFAVPGELFF.

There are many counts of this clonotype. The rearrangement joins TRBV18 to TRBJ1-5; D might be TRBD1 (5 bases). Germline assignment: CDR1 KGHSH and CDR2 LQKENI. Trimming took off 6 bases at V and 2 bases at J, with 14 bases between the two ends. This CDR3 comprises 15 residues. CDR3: CASSPIGDGNQPQHF. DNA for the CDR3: TGTGCCAGCTCCCCTATCGGGGACGGCAATCAGCCCCAGCATTTT.

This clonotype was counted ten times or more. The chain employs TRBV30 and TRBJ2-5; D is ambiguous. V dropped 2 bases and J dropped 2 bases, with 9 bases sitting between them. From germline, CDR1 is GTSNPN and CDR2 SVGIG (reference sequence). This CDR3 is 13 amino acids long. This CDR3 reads CAWSRKDQETQYF. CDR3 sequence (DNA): TGTGCCTGGAGTAGAAAAGATCAAGAGACCCAGTACTTC.

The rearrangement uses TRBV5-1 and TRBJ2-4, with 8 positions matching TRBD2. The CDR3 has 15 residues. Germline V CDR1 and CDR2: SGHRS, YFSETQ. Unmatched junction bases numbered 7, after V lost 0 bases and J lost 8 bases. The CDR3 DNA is TGCGCCAGCAGCTTGGATGGCGGGGGGCCGGACATTCAGTACTTC. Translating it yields CASSLDGGGPDIQYF.

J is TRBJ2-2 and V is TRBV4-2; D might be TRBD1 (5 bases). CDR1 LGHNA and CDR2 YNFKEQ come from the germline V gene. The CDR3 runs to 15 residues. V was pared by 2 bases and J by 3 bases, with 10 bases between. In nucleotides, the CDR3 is TGTGCCAGCAGCCAAAGGGGAAGGGACACCGGGGAGCTGTTTTTT. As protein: CASSQRGRDTGELFF.

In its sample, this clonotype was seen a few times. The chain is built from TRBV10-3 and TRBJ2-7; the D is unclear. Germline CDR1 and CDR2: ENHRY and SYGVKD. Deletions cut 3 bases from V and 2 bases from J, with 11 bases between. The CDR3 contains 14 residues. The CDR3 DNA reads TGTGCCATCAGTGAAGAAGGGCAAACCTACGAGCAGTACTTC. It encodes CAISEEGQTYEQYF.

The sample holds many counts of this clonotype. For the CDR3, the DNA is TGTGCCAGCACCGCCGGACTTCTGGGCACTGAAGCTTTCTTT. Translated, it gives CASTAGLLGTEAFF. The gene calls are TRBV6-6 and TRBJ1-1, with D unclear. This CDR3 contains 14 residues. From germline, CDR1 is MNHNY and CDR2 SVGAGI (reference sequence). V was cut by 7 bases and J by 4 bases, with 16 bases left in between.

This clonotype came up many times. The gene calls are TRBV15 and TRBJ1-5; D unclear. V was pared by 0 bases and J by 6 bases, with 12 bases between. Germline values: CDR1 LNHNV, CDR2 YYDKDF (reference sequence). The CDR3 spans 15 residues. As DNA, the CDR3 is TGTGCCACCAGCAGAGATCGGAGGGAAGGTCAGCCCCAGCATTTT. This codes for CATSRDRREGQPQHF.

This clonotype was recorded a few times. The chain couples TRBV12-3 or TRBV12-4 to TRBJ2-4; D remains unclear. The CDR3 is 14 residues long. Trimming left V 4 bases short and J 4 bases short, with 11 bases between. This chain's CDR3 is CASSSSPGKNIQYF. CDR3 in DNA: TGTGCCAGCAGTTCATCCCCAGGAAAAAACATTCAGTACTTC.

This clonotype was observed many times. For the CDR3, the DNA is TGCGCCAGCAAAGGCACAATAGCGGGAGGTTTCACCGGGGAGCTGTTTTTT. It translates to CASKGTIAGGFTGELFF. This chain links TRBV5-1 with TRBJ2-2; 10 nucleotides align to TRBD2. CDR1 and CDR2 from the germline V gene are SGHRS and YFSETQ. This CDR3 has 17 amino acids. V was pared by 6 bases and J by 4 bases, with 12 bases of the junction left unmatched.

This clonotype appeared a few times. The CDR3 DNA reads as TGCAGCGTTGCGACAGGGGGTCAGCCCCAGCATTTT. This sequence encodes CSVATGGQPQHF. The rearrangement joins TRBV29-1 to TRBJ1-5; 9 nucleotides match TRBD1. The germline V gene has CDR1 SQVTM and CDR2 ANQGSEA. This CDR3 spans 12 amino acids. Losses at the gene ends were 4 bases for V and 6 bases for J; bases not matched to a gene: 1.

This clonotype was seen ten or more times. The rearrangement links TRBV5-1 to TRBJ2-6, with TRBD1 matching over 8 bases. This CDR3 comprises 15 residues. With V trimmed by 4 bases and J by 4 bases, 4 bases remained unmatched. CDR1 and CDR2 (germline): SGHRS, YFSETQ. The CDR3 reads CASSLGQGGANVLTF. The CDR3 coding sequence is TGCGCCAGCAGCCTAGGACAGGGAGGGGCCAACGTCCTGACTTTC.

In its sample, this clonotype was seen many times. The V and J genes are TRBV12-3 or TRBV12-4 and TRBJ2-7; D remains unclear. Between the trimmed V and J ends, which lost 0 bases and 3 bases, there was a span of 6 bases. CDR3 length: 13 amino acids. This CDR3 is CASSLAGFYEQYF. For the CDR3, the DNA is TGTGCCAGCAGTTTAGCGGGATTCTACGAGCAGTACTTC.

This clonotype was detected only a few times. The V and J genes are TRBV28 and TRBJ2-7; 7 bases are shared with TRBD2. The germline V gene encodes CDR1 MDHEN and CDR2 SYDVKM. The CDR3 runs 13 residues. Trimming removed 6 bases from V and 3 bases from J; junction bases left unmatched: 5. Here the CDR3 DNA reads TGTGCCAGCAGCCCAGCGGGGATCTACGAGCAGTACTTC. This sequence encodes CASSPAGIYEQYF.

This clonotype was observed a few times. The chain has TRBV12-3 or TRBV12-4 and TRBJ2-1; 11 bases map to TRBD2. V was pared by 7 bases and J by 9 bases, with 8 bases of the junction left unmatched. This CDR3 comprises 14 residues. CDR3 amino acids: CASTVLAGVSEQFF. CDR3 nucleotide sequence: TGTGCCAGCACCGTACTAGCGGGAGTAAGTGAGCAGTTCTTC.

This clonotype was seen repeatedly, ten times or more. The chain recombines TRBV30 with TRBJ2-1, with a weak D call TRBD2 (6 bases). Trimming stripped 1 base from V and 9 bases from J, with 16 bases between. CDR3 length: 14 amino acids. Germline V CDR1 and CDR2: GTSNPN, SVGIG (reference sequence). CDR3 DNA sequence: TGTGCCTGGAGTGGCCAGGGCGGGAAGGGTGAGCAGTTCTTC. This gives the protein CAWSGQGGKGEQFF.

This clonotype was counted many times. The CDR3 DNA sequence: TGCGCCAGCAGCTTGGATTACTCCGGCCGACTAGCGGGATTGAGAGAGACCCAGTACTTC. Translation gives CASSLDYSGRLAGLRETQYF. The chain employs TRBV5-1 and TRBJ2-5, with TRBD2 matching over 11 bases. Trimming cost V 0 bases and J 4 bases; bases outside gene matches: 17. CDR1 is SGHRS, CDR2 YFSETQ, per germline. This CDR3 has 20 residues.

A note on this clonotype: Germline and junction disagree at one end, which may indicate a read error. CDR3 protein: CASSSSPSERYF. For the CDR3, the DNA is TGTGCCAGCAGCTCTTCCCCCTCCGAGCGGTACTTC. This rearrangement joins TRBV7-6 to TRBJ2-7; D gene uncertain. This CDR3 comprises 12 residues. Germline CDR1 reads SGHVS; CDR2 reads FNYEAQ.